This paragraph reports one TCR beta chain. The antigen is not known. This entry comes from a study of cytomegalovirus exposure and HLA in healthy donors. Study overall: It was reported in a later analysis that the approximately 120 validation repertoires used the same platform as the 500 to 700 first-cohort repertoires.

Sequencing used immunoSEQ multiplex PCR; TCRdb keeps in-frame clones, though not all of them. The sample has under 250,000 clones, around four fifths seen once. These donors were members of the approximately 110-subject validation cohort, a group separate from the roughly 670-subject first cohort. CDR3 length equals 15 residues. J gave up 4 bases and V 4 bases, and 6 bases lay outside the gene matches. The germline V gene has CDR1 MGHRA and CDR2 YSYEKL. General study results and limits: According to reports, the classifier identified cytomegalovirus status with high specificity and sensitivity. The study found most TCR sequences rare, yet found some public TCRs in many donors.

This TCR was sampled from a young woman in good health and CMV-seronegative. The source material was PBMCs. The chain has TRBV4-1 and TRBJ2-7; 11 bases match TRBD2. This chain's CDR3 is CASSPTSGSWYEQYF. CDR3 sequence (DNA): TGCGCCAGCAGCCCCACTAGCGGGAGTTGGTACGAGCAGTACTTC.